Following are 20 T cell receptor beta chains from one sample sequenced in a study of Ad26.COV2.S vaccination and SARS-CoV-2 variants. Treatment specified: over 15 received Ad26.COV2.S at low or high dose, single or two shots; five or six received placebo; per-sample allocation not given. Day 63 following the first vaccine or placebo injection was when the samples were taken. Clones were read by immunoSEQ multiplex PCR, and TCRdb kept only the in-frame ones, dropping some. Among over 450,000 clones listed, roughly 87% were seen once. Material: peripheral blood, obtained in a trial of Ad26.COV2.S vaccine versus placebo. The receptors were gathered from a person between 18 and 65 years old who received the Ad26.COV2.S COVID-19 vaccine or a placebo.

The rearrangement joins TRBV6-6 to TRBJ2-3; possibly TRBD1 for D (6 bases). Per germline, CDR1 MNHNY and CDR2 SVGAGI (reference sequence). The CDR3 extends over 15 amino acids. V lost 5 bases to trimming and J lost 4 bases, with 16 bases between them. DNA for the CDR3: TGTGCCAGCAGTATAGGACAGCTACAAGCAGATACGCAGTATTTT. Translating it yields CASSIGQLQADTQYF.

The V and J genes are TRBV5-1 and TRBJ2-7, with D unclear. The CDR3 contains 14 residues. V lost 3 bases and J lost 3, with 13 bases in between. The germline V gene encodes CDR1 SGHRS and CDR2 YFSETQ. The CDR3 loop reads CASSSPEQIYEQYF. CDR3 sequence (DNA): TGCGCCAGCAGCTCCCCGGAACAGATCTACGAGCAGTACTTC.

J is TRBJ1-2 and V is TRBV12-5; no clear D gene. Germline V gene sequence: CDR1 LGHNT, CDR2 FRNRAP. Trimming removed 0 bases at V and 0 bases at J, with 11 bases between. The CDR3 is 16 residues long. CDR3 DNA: TGTGCTAGTGGTTTGGTACTCGGGGAGTCTAACTATGGCTACACCTTC. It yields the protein CASGLVLGESNYGYTF.

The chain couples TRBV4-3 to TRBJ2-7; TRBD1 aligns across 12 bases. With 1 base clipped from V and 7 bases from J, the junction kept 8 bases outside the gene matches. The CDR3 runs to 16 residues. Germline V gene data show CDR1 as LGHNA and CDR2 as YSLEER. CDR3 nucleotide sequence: TGCGCCAGCAGCCAAGCTCCGGGACAGGGGGCGCGTGAGCAGTACTTC. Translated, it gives CASSQAPGQGAREQYF.

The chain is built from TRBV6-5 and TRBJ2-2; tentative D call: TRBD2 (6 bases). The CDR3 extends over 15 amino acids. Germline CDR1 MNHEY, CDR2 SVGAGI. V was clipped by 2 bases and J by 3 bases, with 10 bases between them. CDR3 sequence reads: CASSYGLAYTGELFF. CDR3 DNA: TGTGCCAGCAGTTACGGGCTAGCGTACACCGGGGAGCTGTTTTTT.

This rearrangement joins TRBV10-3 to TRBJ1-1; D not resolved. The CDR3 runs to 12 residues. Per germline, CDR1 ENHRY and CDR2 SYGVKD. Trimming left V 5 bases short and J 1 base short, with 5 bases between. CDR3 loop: CAISQPNTEAFF. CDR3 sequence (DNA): TGTGCCATCAGTCAGCCGAACACTGAAGCTTTCTTT.

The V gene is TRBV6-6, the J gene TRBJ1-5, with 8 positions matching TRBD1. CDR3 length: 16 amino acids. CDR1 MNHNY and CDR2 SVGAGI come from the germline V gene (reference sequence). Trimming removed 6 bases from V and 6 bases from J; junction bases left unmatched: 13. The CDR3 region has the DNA TGTGCCAGCAGCTATGGAGGACAGGGCTCCGGTCAGCCCCAGCATTTT. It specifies CASSYGGQGSGQPQHF.

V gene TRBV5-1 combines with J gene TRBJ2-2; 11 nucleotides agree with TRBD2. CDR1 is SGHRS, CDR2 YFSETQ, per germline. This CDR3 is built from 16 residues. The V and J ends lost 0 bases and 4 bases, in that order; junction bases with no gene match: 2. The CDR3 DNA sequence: TGCGCCAGCAGCTTGGACCTAGCGGGGGGCACCGGGGAGCTGTTTTTT. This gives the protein CASSLDLAGGTGELFF.

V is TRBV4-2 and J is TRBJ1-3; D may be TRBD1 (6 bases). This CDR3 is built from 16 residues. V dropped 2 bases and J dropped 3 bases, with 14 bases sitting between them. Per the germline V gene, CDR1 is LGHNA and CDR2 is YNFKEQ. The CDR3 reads CASSQRGGADGNTIYF. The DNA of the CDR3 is TGTGCCAGCAGCCAACGGGGGGGCGCGGATGGAAACACCATATATTTT.

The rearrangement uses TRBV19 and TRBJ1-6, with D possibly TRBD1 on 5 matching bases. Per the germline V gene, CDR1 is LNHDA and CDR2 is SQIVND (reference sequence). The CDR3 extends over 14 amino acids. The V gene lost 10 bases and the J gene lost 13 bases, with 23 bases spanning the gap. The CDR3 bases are TGTGCCACCGGCCCGGACACGGGAAGGGGTCCCCTCCACTTT. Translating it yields CATGPDTGRGPLHF.

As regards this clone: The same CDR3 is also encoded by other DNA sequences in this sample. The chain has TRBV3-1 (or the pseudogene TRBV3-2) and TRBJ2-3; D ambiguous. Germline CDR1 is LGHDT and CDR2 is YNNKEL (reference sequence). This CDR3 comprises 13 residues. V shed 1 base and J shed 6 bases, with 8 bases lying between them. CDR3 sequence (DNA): TGTGCCAGCAGCCAAGGGGGATCGGATACGCAGTATTTT. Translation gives CASSQGGSDTQYF.

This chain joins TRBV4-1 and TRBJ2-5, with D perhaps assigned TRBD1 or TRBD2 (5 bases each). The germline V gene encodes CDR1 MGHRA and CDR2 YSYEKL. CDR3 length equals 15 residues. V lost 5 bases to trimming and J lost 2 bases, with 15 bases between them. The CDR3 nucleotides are TGCGCCAGCAGCGTCGGACCTGGGGGTCAAGAGACCCAGTACTTC. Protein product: CASSVGPGGQETQYF.

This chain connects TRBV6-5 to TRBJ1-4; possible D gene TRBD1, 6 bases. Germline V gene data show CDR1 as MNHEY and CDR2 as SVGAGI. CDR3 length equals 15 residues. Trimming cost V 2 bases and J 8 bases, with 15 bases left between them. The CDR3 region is CASSYLGGAGEKLFF. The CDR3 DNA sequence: TGTGCCAGCAGTTACCTTGGGGGGGCAGGGGAAAAACTGTTTTTT.

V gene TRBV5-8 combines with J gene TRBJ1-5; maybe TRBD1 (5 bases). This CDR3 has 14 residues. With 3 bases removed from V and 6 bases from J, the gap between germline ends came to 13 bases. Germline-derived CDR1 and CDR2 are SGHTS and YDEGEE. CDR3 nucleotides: TGTGCCAGCAGCTCCCCAGGGACGGGTCAGCCCCAGCATTTT. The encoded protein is CASSSPGTGQPQHF.

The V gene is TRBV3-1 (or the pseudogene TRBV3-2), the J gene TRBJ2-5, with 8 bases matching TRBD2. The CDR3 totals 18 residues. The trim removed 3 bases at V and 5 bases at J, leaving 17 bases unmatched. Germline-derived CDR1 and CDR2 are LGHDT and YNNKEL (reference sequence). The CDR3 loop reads CASSHRGGAGGTGETQYF. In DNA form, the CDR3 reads TGTGCCAGCAGCCACCGAGGCGGGGCGGGGGGAACAGGCGAGACCCAGTACTTC.

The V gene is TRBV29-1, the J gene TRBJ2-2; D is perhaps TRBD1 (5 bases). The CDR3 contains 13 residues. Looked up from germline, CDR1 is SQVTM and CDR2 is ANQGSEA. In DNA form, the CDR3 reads TGCGGGGCTTCGGTAGAGAACACCGGGGAGCTGTTTTTT. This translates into CGASVENTGELFF.

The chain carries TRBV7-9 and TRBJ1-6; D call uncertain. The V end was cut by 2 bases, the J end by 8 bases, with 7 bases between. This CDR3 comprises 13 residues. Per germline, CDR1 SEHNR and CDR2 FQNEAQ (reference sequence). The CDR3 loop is CASSLLVDSPLHF. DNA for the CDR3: TGTGCCAGCAGCTTATTAGTGGATTCACCCCTCCACTTT.

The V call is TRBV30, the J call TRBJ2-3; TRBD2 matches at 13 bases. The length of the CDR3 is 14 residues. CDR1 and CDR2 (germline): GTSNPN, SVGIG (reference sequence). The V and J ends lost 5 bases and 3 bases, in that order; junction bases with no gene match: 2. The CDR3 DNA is TGTGCCTGGGGACTAGCGGGAGCTACAGATACGCAGTATTTT. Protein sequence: CAWGLAGATDTQYF. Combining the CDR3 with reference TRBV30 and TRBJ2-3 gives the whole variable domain SQTIHQWPATLVQPVGSPLSLECTVEGTSNPNLYWYRQAAGRGLQLLFYSVGIGQISSEVPQNLSASRPQDRQFILSSKKLLLSDSGFYLCAWGLAGATDTQYFGPGTRLTVL.

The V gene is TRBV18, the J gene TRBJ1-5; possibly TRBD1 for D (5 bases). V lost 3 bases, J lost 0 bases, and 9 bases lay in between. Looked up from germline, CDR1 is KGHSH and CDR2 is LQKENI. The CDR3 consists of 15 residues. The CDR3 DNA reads TGTGCCAGCTCACCCCAGGGTAGTAGCAATCAGCCCCAGCATTTT. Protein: CASSPQGSSNQPQHF.

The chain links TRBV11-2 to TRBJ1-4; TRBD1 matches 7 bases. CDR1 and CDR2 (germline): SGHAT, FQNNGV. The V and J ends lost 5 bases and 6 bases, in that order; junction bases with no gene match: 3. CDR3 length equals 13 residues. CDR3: CASSDRADEKLFF. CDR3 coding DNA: TGTGCCAGCAGCGACAGGGCGGATGAAAAACTGTTTTTT.